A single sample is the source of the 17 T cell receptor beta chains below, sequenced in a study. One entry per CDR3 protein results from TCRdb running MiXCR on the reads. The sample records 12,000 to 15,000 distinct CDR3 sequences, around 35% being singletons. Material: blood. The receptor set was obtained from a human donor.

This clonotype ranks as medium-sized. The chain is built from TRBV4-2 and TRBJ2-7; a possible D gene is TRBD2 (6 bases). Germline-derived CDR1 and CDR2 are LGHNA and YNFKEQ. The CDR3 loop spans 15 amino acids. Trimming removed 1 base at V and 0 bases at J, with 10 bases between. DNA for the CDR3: TGTGCCAGCAGCCAAGGTCGGGAGAGCTCCTACGAGCAGTACTTC. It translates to CASSQGRESSYEQYF.

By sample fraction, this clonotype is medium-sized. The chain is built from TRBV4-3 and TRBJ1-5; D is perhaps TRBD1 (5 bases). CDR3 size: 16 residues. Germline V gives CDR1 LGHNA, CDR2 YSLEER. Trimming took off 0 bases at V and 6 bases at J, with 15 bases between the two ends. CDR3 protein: CASSQDWGGVGQPQHF. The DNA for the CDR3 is TGCGCCAGCAGCCAAGATTGGGGAGGGGTAGGTCAGCCCCAGCATTTT.

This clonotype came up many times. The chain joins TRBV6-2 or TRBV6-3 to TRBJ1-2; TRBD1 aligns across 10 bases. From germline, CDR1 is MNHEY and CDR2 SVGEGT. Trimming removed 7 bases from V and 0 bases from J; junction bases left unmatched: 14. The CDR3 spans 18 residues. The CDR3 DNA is TGTGCCAGCAACAACCTAAGGGACAGGGGCCGCCCTAACTATGGCTACACCTTC. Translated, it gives CASNNLRDRGRPNYGYTF.

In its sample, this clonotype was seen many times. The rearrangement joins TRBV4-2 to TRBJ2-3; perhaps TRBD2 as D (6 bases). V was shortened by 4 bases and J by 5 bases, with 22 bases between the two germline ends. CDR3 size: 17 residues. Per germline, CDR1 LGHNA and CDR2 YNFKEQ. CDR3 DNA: TGTGCCAGCAGCCGCCCTAATCAGCGGGCACAAGAAGATACGCAGTATTTT. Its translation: CASSRPNQRAQEDTQYF.

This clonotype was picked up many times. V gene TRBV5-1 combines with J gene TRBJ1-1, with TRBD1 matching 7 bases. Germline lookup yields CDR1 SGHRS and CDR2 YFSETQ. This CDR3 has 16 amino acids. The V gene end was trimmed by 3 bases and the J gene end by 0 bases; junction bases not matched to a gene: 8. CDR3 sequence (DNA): TGCGCCAGCAGCTCTGGACAGGACGAAATGAACACTGAAGCTTTCTTT. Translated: CASSSGQDEMNTEAFF.

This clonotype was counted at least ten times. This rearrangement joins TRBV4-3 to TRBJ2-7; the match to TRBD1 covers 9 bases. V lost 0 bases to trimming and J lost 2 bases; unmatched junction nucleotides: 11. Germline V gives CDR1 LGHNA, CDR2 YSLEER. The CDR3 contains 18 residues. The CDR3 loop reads CASSQEWLTGTGTYEQYF. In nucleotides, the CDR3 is TGCGCCAGCAGCCAAGAATGGCTAACCGGGACAGGGACCTACGAGCAGTACTTC.

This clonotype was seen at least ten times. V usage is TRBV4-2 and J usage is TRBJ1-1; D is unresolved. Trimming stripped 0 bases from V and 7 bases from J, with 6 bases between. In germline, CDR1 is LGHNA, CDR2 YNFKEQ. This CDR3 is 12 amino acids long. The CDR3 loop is CASSQEKSEAFF. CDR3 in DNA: TGTGCCAGCAGCCAAGAGAAGAGTGAAGCTTTCTTT.

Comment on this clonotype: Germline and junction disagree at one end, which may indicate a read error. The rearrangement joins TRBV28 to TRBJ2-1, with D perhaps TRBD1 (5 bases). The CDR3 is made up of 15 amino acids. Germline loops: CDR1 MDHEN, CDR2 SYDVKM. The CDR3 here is CVSSSQTAQNSPLHF. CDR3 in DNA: TGTGTCAGCAGTTCTCAGACAGCCCAGAATTCACCCCTCCACTTC.

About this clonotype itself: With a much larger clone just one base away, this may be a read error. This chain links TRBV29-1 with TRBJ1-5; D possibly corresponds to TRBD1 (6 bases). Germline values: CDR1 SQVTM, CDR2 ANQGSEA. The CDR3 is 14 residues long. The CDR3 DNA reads TGCAGCGTAGTTACCCAGGGGACCAATCATCCCCAGCATTTT. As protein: CSVVTQGTNHPQHF.

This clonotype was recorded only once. CDR3 in DNA: TGTGCCAGCTCAAGACAGGGGAATCAGCCCCAGCATTTT. It encodes CASSRQGNQPQHF. The chain has TRBV18 and TRBJ1-5; 8 bases align to TRBD1. Germline values: CDR1 KGHSH, CDR2 LQKENI. The CDR3 is made up of 13 amino acids. V lost 5 bases to trimming and J lost 4 bases; unmatched junction nucleotides: 1.

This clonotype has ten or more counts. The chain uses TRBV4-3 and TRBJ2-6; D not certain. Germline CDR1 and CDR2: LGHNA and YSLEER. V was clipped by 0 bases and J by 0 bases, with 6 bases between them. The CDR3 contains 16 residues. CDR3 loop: CASSQDRISGANVLTF. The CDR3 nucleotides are TGCGCCAGCAGCCAAGATAGGATCTCTGGGGCCAACGTCCTGACTTTC.

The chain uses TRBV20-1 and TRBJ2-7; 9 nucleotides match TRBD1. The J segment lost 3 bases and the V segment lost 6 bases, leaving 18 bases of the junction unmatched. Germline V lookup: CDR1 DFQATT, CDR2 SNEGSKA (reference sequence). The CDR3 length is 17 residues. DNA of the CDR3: TGCAGTGCCCAGATTCCGGGACAGGGAGGCCTAATCTACGAGCAGTACTTC. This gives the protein CSAQIPGQGGLIYEQYF.

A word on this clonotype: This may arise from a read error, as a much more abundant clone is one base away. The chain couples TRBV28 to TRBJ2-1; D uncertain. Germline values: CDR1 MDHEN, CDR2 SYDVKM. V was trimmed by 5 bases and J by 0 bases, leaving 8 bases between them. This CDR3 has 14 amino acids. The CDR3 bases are TGTGCCAGCAGTCTCGACGGCTCCTACAATGAGCAGTTCTTC. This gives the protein CASSLDGSYNEQFF. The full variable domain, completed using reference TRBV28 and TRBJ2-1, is DVKVTQSSRYLVKRTGEKVFLECVQDMDHENMFWYRQDPGLGLRLIYFSYDVKMKEKGDIPEGYSVSREKKERFSLILESASTNQTSMYLCASSLDGSYNEQFFGPGTRLTVL.

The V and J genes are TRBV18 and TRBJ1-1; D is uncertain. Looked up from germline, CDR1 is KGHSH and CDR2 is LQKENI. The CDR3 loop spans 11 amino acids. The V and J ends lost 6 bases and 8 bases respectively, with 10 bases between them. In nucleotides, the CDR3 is TGTGCCAGCTCCGTCGTTAGGGAAGCTTTCTTT. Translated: CASSVVREAFF.

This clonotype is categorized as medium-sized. The CDR3 nucleotides read TGCGCCAGCAGCCAAGAAGGAAACAGGGCTGAGGAGCAGTACTTC. Translated: CASSQEGNRAEEQYF. The chain employs TRBV4-3 and TRBJ2-7; D might be TRBD1 (6 bases). The CDR3 is 15 amino acids. V was pared by 0 bases and J by 7 bases, with 16 bases between. The germline V gene encodes CDR1 LGHNA and CDR2 YSLEER.

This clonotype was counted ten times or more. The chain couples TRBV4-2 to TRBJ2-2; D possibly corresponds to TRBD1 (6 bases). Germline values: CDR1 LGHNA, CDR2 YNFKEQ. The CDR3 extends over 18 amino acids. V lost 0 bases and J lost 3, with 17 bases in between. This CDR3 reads CASSQDRAYRVDTGELFF. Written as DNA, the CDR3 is TGTGCCAGCAGCCAAGATCGGGCGTACAGGGTGGACACCGGGGAGCTGTTTTTT.

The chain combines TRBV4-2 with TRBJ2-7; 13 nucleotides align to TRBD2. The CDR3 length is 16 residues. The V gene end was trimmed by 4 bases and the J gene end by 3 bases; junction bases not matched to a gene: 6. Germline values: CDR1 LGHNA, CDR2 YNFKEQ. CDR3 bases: TGTGCCAGCAGCCCACTAGCGGGAGGGGCTGACTACGAGCAGTACTTC. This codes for CASSPLAGGADYEQYF.